The 24 T cell receptor beta chains below come from one sample, sequenced in a study of regulatory T cells in long-lasting Graves disease. As for time point: newly diagnosed GD, antithyroid drugs for less than 3 months. PBMCs provided the RNA from which the TCR library was made. Construction of TCR beta libraries relied on iRepertoire HTBI primers and on Arm-PCR targeting CDR3 regions. TCRdb re-analysed the multiplex PCR reads in MiXCR, keeping a single row per CDR3 protein. The sample holds some 400,000 distinct CDR3 sequences, about 15% seen once. These data also formed part of another study, on T cells in Graves' hyperthyroidism and ophthalmopathy.

This specimen consisted of peripheral blood mononuclear cells (PBMCs), obtained at new diagnosis, from a patient treated with antithyroid drugs. The receptor set was obtained from a woman in her twenties or thirties with Graves disease.

In its sample, this clonotype was seen a few times. Here the CDR3 DNA reads TGTGCTAGTGCCTCAAGAAGACATCTGGGGGACGAGCAGTACTTC. Amino acid sequence: CASASRRHLGDEQYF. The chain joins TRBV12-5 to TRBJ2-7; D could derive from TRBD1 or TRBD2 (5 bases each). This CDR3 is built from 15 residues. The germline V gene encodes CDR1 LGHNT and CDR2 FRNRAP. Trimming left V 7 bases short and J 5 bases short, with 21 bases between. Full variable domain (rest looked up from reference TRBV12-5 and TRBJ2-7): DARVTQTPRHKVTEMGQEVTMRCQPILGHNTVFWYRQTMMQGLELLAYFRNRAPLDDSGMPKDRFSAEMPDATLATLKIQPSEPRDSAVYFCASASRRHLGDEQYFGPGTRLTVT.

This clonotype was seen a handful of times. A much more abundant neighbour one base away suggests this may be a read error. In DNA, the CDR3 is TGTGTCAGCAGCCACGGGATCCGCTACGAGCAGTACTTC. It encodes CVSSHGIRYEQYF. This chain links TRBV3-1 with TRBJ2-7, with D possibly TRBD2 on 5 matching bases. CDR3 size: 13 residues. CDR1 LGHDT and CDR2 YNNKEL come from the germline V gene (reference sequence).

With regard to this clonotype: A much larger clone differs from this one at a single base, so this may be a read error. The chain uses TRBV12-3 or TRBV12-4 and TRBJ2-3, with 10 bases identical to TRBD1. The CDR3 has 14 residues. V lost 5 bases and J lost 5; bases outside the gene matches: 4. The CDR3 coding sequence is TGTGCCAGCAGTCCGGGACAGGGGAAAGATACGCAGTATTTT. Its protein product is CASSPGQGKDTQYF.

This sequence joins TRBV27 and TRBJ2-7; D remains ambiguous. The CDR3 contains 14 residues. V gave up 3 bases and J gave up 1 base, with 10 bases separating them. CDR1 MNHEY and CDR2 SMNVEV come from the germline V gene (reference sequence). For the CDR3, the DNA is TGTGCCAGCAGTTTTTTTGGCGAGTCCTACGAGCAGTACTTC. Translating gives CASSFFGESYEQYF.

This chain joins TRBV2 and TRBJ2-1, with D perhaps TRBD2 (6 bases). Germline V gene lookup returns CDR1 SNHLY and CDR2 FYNNEI. V was clipped by 8 bases and J by 2 bases, with 28 bases between them. The CDR3 has 19 amino acids. The CDR3: CASGDLAMEGRFAYNEQFF. DNA of the CDR3: TGTGCCAGCGGAGACCTAGCGATGGAGGGCCGATTCGCCTACAATGAGCAGTTCTTC.

With respect to this clonotype: This may arise from a read error, as a much more abundant clone is one base away. J is TRBJ1-1 and V is TRBV18; D is unresolved. This CDR3 is built from 14 residues. Per germline, CDR1 KGHSH and CDR2 LQKENI. The CDR3 loop is CVSSPAGQNTEAFF. The CDR3 coding sequence is TGTGTCAGCTCACCAGCTGGCCAGAACACTGAAGCTTTCTTT.

This clonotype was seen only a few times. This chain connects TRBV28 to TRBJ1-2, with 7 bases lining up with TRBD1. The CDR3 runs to 13 residues. The ends lost 2 bases at V and 7 bases at J; junction bases unmatched: 4. From germline, CDR1 is MDHEN and CDR2 SYDVKM. The CDR3 region is CASSLGRGAGYTF. For the CDR3, the DNA is TGTGCCAGCAGTTTAGGCAGGGGGGCTGGCTACACCTTC.

The V and J genes are TRBV7-2 and TRBJ1-2; no firm D call. V was trimmed by 0 bases and J by 3 bases, leaving 8 bases between them. The germline V gene has CDR1 SGHTA and CDR2 FQGNSA. This CDR3 region has 14 residues. The CDR3 region is CASSLASEHYGYTF. The CDR3 nucleotides are TGTGCCAGCAGCTTAGCATCGGAGCACTATGGCTACACCTTC. The full variable domain, its missing parts supplied by reference TRBV7-2 and TRBJ1-2, is GAGVSQSPSNKVTEKGKDVELRCDPISGHTALYWYRQSLGQGLEFLIYFQGNSAPDKSGLPSDRFSAERTGGSVSTLTIQRTQQEDSAVYLCASSLASEHYGYTFGSGTRLTVV.

This clonotype was detected ten times or more. The rearrangement joins TRBV7-2 to TRBJ2-2, with TRBD2 matching 10 bases. The CDR3 has 15 residues. J was trimmed by 2 bases and V by 4 bases; bases with no gene match: 1. Germline assignment: CDR1 SGHTA and CDR2 FQGNSA. This CDR3 is CASSSSGSNTGELFF. DNA of the CDR3: TGTGCCAGCAGCTCTAGCGGGAGTAACACCGGGGAGCTGTTTTTT.

The genes are TRBV12-3 or TRBV12-4 and TRBJ1-2, with D hard to call. The CDR3 sequence is 12 residues long. Between the trimmed V and J ends, which lost 5 bases and 2 bases, there was a span of 6 bases. The CDR3 is CASSIENYGYTF. DNA of the CDR3: TGTGCCAGCAGTATAGAAAACTATGGCTACACCTTC.

This clonotype was observed at least ten times. V and J are TRBV6-1 and TRBJ2-1, with 7 bases aligning to TRBD1. CDR3 length: 14 residues. The germline gives CDR1 MNHNS, CDR2 SASEGT. Germline trimming cut 11 bases from V and 0 bases from J; bases unmatched to any gene: 7. In DNA form, the CDR3 reads TGTGCCTCCAACCGGGACAGCTCCTACAATGAGCAGTTCTTC. The encoded protein is CASNRDSSYNEQFF.

The chain recombines TRBV7-3 with TRBJ2-6; 7 bases match TRBD1. The CDR3 consists of 17 residues. Unmatched junction bases numbered 12, after V lost 6 bases and J lost 4 bases. Germline CDR1 is SGHTA and CDR2 is FQGTGA. The CDR3 nucleotides read TGTGCCAGCAGTCAACCGGGACAGCGTGCCGGGGCCAACGTCCTGACTTTC. Encoded protein: CASSQPGQRAGANVLTF.

This clonotype was counted ten times or more. The CDR3, as DNA: TGCGCCAGCAGCTTGGGAAGGAGGGAGACCCAGTACTTC. Translating gives CASSLGRRETQYF. The gene calls are TRBV5-1 and TRBJ2-5; D may be TRBD2 (5 bases). CDR1 is SGHRS and CDR2 is YFSETQ in the germline V gene. The CDR3 is 13 amino acids. V lost 0 bases, J lost 5 bases, and 8 bases lay in between.

Comments on this clonotype: It is likely a read error: a sequence one base away is far more abundant. V is TRBV7-9 and J is TRBJ2-7; D might be TRBD2 (5 bases). Germline V gene lookup returns CDR1 SEHNR and CDR2 FQNEAQ (reference sequence). The length of the CDR3 is 16 residues. CDR3: CAGSLVGRATTGEQYF. The CDR3 DNA reads TGTGCCGGCAGCTTAGTTGGACGGGCCACGACGGGGGAGCAGTACTTC.

This clonotype was seen ten or more times. The V gene is TRBV18, the J gene TRBJ2-2, with 10 positions matching TRBD2. The CDR3 extends over 15 amino acids. CDR1 is KGHSH, CDR2 LQKENI, per germline. Trimming removed 0 bases from V and 5 bases from J; junction bases left unmatched: 0. Here the CDR3 DNA reads TGTGCCAGCTCACCACCGGGACTAGCGACCGGGGAGCTGTTTTTT. Translated: CASSPPGLATGELFF.

This clonotype came up many times. This chain uses TRBV10-3 with TRBJ1-2, with D hard to call. There are 14 residues in the CDR3. Germline V CDR1 and CDR2: ENHRY, SYGVKD. The V gene lost 3 bases and the J gene lost 0 bases, with 8 bases spanning the gap. This CDR3 is CAISDPGANYGYTF. The CDR3 DNA follows: TGTGCCATCAGTGACCCCGGAGCTAACTATGGCTACACCTTC.

Sample share makes this clonotype medium-sized (0.01 to 0.1%). This chain links TRBV6-5 with TRBJ1-1, with unresolved D. The CDR3 contains 14 residues. The V end lost 0 bases, the J end lost 4 bases, and 9 bases lay between the germline ends. The V gene's germline CDR1 is MNHEY and CDR2 SVGAGI. DNA for the CDR3: TGTGCCAGCAGTTACTCGATCGAGGGCACTGAAGCTTTCTTT. Translating it yields CASSYSIEGTEAFF.

In this sample, this clonotype turned up many times. The genes are TRBV5-1 and TRBJ2-1, with TRBD2 identical over 9 bases. V lost 1 base, J lost 0 bases, and 5 bases stayed unmatched. The CDR3 runs 17 residues. From germline, CDR1 is SGHRS and CDR2 YFSETQ. Written as DNA, the CDR3 is TGCGCCAGCAGCTTGATCGGCGGGAGGGCCTCCTACAATGAGCAGTTCTTC. It specifies CASSLIGGRASYNEQFF.

The CDR3 is CASSEYIHEDQPQHF. Here the CDR3 DNA reads TGTGCCAGCAGTGAATATATTCATGAGGATCAGCCCCAGCATTTT. The gene calls are TRBV25-1 and TRBJ1-5; D is undetermined. The V and J ends lost 0 bases and 5 bases respectively, with 11 bases between them. From germline, CDR1 is MGHDK and CDR2 SYGVNS. This CDR3 spans 15 amino acids. The full variable domain, completed using reference TRBV25-1 and TRBJ1-5, is EADIYQTPRYLVIGTGKKITLECSQTMGHDKMYWYQQDPGMELHLIHYSYGVNSTEKGDLSSESTVSRIRTEHFPLTLESARPSHTSQYLCASSEYIHEDQPQHFGDGTRLSIL.

The chain couples TRBV9 to TRBJ2-1; possibly TRBD1 for D (5 bases). The CDR3 contains 13 residues. V lost 4 bases and J 5 bases, leaving 10 bases between the germline ends. Germline V gene lookup returns CDR1 SGDLS and CDR2 YYNGEE. In DNA form, the CDR3 reads TGTGCCAGCAGCCCAACAGGAAACAATGAGCAGTTCTTC. Its translation is CASSPTGNNEQFF.

This clonotype was seen ten or more times. This chain links TRBV7-2 with TRBJ2-1; D ambiguous. CDR3 length: 11 residues. The germline V and J ends were trimmed by 0 bases and 9 bases, with 3 bases remaining between them. CDR1 and CDR2 from the germline V gene are SGHTA and FQGNSA. This CDR3 is CASSLAIEQFF. CDR3 DNA: TGTGCCAGCAGCTTAGCTATTGAGCAGTTCTTC.

About this clonotype itself: This may stem from a read error, because a much larger clone lies one nucleotide away. V is TRBV5-5 and J is TRBJ2-7; the D gene is possibly TRBD1 (5 bases). With 4 bases removed from V and 7 bases from J, the gap between germline ends came to 12 bases. CDR1 is SGHKS, CDR2 YYEKEE, per germline (reference sequence). CDR3 length: 12 residues. CDR3 DNA: TGTGCCAGCAGCATCTCAGGGAATGAGCAGTACTTC. It specifies CASSISGNEQYF. Combining the CDR3 with reference TRBV5-5 and TRBJ2-7 gives the whole variable domain DAGVTQSPTHLIKTRGQQVTLRCSPISGHKSVSWYQQVLGQGPQFIFQYYEKEERGRGNFPDRFSARQFPNYSSELNVNALLLGDSALYLCASSISGNEQYFGPGTRLTVT.

For this clonotype: A read error is possible here, since a much larger clone lies one base away. The chain recombines TRBV12-3 or TRBV12-4 with TRBJ2-1; a weak D match, TRBD2 (6 bases). V lost 6 bases, J lost 5 bases, and 23 bases lay in between. The CDR3 is 17 amino acids. The CDR3 DNA is TGTGCCAGCAGCCGAATGTTTACTAGCTCCCCACACAATGAGCAGTTCTTC. It translates to CASSRMFTSSPHNEQFF.

The sample holds many counts of this clonotype. This sequence joins TRBV13 and TRBJ2-3; weak D call: TRBD2 (6 bases). This CDR3 has 15 amino acids. With 3 bases removed from V and 6 bases from J, the gap between germline ends came to 16 bases. Germline assignment: CDR1 PRHDT and CDR2 FYEKMQ (reference sequence). In DNA form, the CDR3 reads TGTGCCAGCAGCTTGGCGAAGACTCTAGCGGATACGCAGTATTTT. This gives the protein CASSLAKTLADTQYF.